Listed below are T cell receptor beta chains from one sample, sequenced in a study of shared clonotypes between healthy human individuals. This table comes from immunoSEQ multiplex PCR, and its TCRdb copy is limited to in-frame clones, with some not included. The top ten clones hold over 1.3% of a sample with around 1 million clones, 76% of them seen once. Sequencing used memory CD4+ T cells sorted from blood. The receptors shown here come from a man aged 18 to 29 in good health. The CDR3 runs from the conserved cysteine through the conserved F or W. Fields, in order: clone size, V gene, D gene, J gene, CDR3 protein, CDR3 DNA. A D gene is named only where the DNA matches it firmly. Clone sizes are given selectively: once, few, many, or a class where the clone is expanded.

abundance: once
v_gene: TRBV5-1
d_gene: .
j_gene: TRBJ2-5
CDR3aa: CASSLAGRGTGETQYF
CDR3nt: TGCGCCAGCAGCTTGGCCGGGAGAGGGACCGGGGAGACCCAGTACTTC

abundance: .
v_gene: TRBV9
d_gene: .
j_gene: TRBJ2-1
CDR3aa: CASSVGPVSDEQFF
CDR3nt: TGTGCCAGCAGCGTAGGCCCGGTTAGTGATGAGCAGTTCTTC

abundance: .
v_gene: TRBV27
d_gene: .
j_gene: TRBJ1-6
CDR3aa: CASSFTRHSPLHF
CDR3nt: TGTGCCAGCAGTTTTACCAGGCATTCACCCCTCCACTTT

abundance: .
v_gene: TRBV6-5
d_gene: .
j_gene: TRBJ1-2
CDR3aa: CASSYPDGGGYTF
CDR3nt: TGTGCCAGCAGTTACCCGGACGGCGGTGGCTACACCTTC

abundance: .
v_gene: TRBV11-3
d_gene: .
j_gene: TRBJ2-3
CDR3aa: CASSATALATDTQYF
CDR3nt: TGTGCCAGCAGCGCGACGGCCCTAGCTACAGATACGCAGTATTTT

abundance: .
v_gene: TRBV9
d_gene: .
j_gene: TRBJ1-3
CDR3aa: CASSYSTEGNTIYF
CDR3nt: TGTGCCAGCAGCTACAGTACGGAGGGAAACACCATATATTTT

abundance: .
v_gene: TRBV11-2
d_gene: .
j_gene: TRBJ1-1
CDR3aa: CASSFGLNTEAFF
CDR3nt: TGTGCCAGCAGCTTTGGATTGAACACTGAAGCTTTCTTT

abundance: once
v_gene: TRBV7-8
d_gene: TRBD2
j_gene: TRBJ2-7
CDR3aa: CASSKGTSGGVISYEQYF
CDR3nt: TGTGCCAGCAGCAAAGGGACTAGCGGGGGAGTAATCTCCTACGAGCAGTACTTC

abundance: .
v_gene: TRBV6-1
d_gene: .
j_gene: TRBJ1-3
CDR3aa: CASIQPDKPNTIYF
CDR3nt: TGTGCCAGCATACAGCCGGACAAACCCAACACCATATATTTT

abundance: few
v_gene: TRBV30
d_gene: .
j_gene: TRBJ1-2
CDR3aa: CAWTEMGSDYGYTF
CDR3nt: TGTGCCTGGACCGAGATGGGGAGCGACTATGGCTACACCTTC

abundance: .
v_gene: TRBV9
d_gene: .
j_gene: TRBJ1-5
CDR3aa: CASSGAGNQPQHF
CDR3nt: TGTGCCAGCAGCGGCGCAGGGAATCAGCCCCAGCATTTT

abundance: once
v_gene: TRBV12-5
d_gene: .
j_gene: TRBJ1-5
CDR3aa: CASGLGLLGEAQHF
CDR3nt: TGTGCTAGTGGTTTGGGTTTGCTTGGGGAGGCCCAGCATTTT

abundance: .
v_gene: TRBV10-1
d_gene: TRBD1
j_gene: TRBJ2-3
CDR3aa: CASRTGLAFSDTQYF
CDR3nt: TGCGCCAGCAGGACAGGGTTAGCGTTCTCAGATACGCAGTATTTT

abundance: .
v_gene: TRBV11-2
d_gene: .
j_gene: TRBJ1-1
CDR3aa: CASSFTTAMNTEAFF
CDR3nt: TGTGCCAGCAGCTTTACGACAGCCATGAACACTGAAGCTTTCTTT

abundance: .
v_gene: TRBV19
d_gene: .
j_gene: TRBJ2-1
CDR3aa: CASKIQGSNNEQFF
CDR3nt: TGTGCCAGTAAGATTCAGGGGTCGAACAATGAGCAGTTCTTC

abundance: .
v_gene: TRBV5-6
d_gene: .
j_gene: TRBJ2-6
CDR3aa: CASSWGPLSGANVLTF
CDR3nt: TGTGCCAGCAGCTGGGGACCGCTCTCTGGGGCCAACGTCCTGACTTTC

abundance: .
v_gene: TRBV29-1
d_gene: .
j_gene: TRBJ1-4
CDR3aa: CSGLTGVNEKLFF
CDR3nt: TGCAGCGGCCTGACAGGTGTTAATGAAAAACTGTTTTTT

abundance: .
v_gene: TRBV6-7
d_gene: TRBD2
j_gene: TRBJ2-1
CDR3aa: CASSSRPGLADNEQFF
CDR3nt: TGTGCCAGCAGTTCCCGCCCGGGACTAGCGGACAATGAGCAGTTCTTC

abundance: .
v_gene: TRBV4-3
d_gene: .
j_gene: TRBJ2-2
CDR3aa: CASSRDSNTGELFF
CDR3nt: TGCGCCAGCAGTCGGGACTCCAACACCGGGGAGCTGTTTTTT

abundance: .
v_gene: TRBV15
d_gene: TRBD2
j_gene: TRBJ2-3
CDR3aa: CATSGRATDTQYF
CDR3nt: TGTGCCACTAGCGGGAGAGCGACAGATACGCAGTATTTT